Listed below are T cell receptor beta chains from one sample, sequenced in a study of T cell responses to AZD1222 COVID-19 vaccine. Here immunoSEQ multiplex PCR was the method, and the copy in TCRdb shows in-frame clones only, minus some. The data show about 200,000 clones, with about 94% seen just once and 0.9% to 1.1% held by the top ten. The sample in question was peripheral blood, obtained 28 days after the second AZD1222 dose. The receptors stem from an adult who received the AZD1222 COVID-19 vaccine. CDR3s include the opening cysteine and the closing phenylalanine or tryptophan. The D gene is left open where the match is weak.

- TRBJ1-1 TRBV12-3/TRBV12-4 TGTGCCAGCAGGGAACACGAGAACACTGAAGCTTTCTTT CASREHENTEAFF
TRBD1 TRBJ2-1 TRBV7-2 TGTGCCAGCAGCTTAGATATATCGGGACCGACAGGGGAGCAGTTCTTC CASSLDISGPTGEQFF
- TRBJ2-5 TRBV5-1 TGCGCCAGCAGCTTGGGGTACAGCGCCAATCGGCAAGAGACCCAGTACTTC CASSLGYSANRQETQYF
- TRBJ1-1 TRBV28 TGTGCCAGCACACAGGGACGAGAAGCTTTCTTT CASTQGREAFF
- TRBJ1-4 TRBV7-9 TGTGCCAGCAGCAAGGAGACAGTGACGAATGAAAAACTGTTTTTT CASSKETVTNEKLFF
- TRBJ2-3 TRBV7-3 TGTGCCAGCAGCTCGCCCTCCACAGATACGCAGTATTTT CASSSPSTDTQYF
TRBD2 TRBJ2-1 TRBV11-2 TGTGCCAGCAGCTTAGAGCGGGGGGCCAGGACCCTGTTCTTC CASSLERGARTLFF
- TRBJ1-2 TRBV5-6 TGTGCCAGCAGCTTGGGCACTAACTATGGCTACACCTTC CASSLGTNYGYTF
TRBD1 TRBJ1-2 TRBV6-2/TRBV6-3 TGTGCCAGCAGTTACTCAGGGGGCGGTGGCTACACCTTC CASSYSGGGGYTF
- TRBJ1-3 TRBV2 TGTGCCAGTTATTCAGGGTTTCCTGGAAACACCATATATTTT CASYSGFPGNTIYF
- TRBJ1-5 TRBV7-2 TGTGCCAGCACCAACACAGGCAATCAGCCCCAGCATTTT CASTNTGNQPQHF
TRBD1 TRBJ1-1 TRBV7-2 TGTGCCAGCAGCTTCGGACAGGGGCAAATGAACACTGAAGCTTTCTTT CASSFGQGQMNTEAFF
- TRBJ2-7 TRBV2 TGTGCCAGCAGTGATGGGGTTTCCTACGAGCAGTACTTC CASSDGVSYEQYF
TRBD2 TRBJ2-7 TRBV4-2 TGTGCCAGCAGAGGCTCTAGCGGGGGGGCGGAAGAGCAGTACTTC CASRGSSGGAEEQYF